One T cell receptor beta chain is described in this entry. Trimming shortened V by 0 bases and J by 1 base, and 20 bases separated the two germline ends. Germline V gives CDR1 SGHDT, CDR2 YYEEEE. This CDR3 has 18 amino acids. Both CD4+ and CD8+ cells were separated through positive magnetic bead selection, and their purity was verified using flow cytometry. The protocol was immunoSEQ multiplex PCR, while the TCRdb copy is restricted to in-frame clones and leaves out a portion. The table shows thousands of clones, with 70% occurring only once. This entry belongs to a study of somatic mutations in cytotoxic T cells in rheumatoid arthritis. In the study overall: Purity of nearly 100% was reached when some V beta antibody-stained T-cell populations were flow-sorted, including V beta1+ cells sequenced for TCRB.

The rearrangement uses TRBV5-6 and TRBJ2-7; D tentatively fits TRBD1 or TRBD2 (6 bases each). Sequenced material: CD8+ T cells sorted from blood. The origin of this receptor is a man in his forties or fifties in good health. CDR3 sequence reads: CASSLARSAGHQSYEQYF. The CDR3 DNA sequence: TGTGCCAGCAGCTTGGCCAGATCCGCGGGACACCAATCCTACGAGCAGTACTTC.